A selection of T cell receptor beta chains follows, all from one sample in a study of T cells in Graves' hyperthyroidism and ophthalmopathy. TCRdb re-derived calls from the multiplex PCR reads in MiXCR, one entry per CDR3 protein. The profile shows 450,000 to 700,000 distinct CDR3 sequences, roughly 46% of them singletons. Material: peripheral blood or thyroid tissue (not recorded which). The receptors were gathered from an adult woman with Graves' disease, either hyperthyroidism or ophthalmopathy (not recorded which). CDR3s include the opening cysteine and the closing phenylalanine or tryptophan. Each record gives: J gene, CDR3 length, D gene, clone size, V gene, CDR3 DNA, CDR3 protein. The D gene is left open where the match is weak. Part of the rows lack a size; the others show once, few, many or a class for expanded clones.

>TRBJ2-7|17|TRBD2|NA|TRBV3-1
TGTGCCAGCAGCCAAGATCAATGGCGGGAGAAGGCTGGCGAGCAGTACTTC
CASSQDQWREKAGEQYF
>TRBJ2-7|11|NA|NA|TRBV11-2
TGTGCCAGCAGCTTACGACATGGACAGTACTTC
CASSLRHGQYF
>TRBJ2-5|13|NA|few|TRBV30
TGTGCCTGGGACACTAGGGGCCTAGGGACCCAGTACTTC
CAWDTRGLGTQYF
>TRBJ1-1|14|NA|NA|TRBV29-1
TGCAGCGTTGACACAGGGCTTAGAAACACTGAAGCTTTCTTT
CSVDTGLRNTEAFF
>TRBJ2-2|10|NA|NA|TRBV19
TGTGCCAGTAGCCACAGGGAGCTGTTTTTT
CASSHRELFF
>TRBJ2-7|16|TRBD1|NA|TRBV7-9
TGTGCCAGCAAGAGACCAACCGGGACAGGGTCTTACGAGCAGTACTTC
CASKRPTGTGSYEQYF
>TRBJ1-1|13|NA|NA|TRBV7-2
TGTGCCAGCAGCTTCGGCAGACACACTGAAGCTTTCTTT
CASSFGRHTEAFF
>TRBJ2-7|12|NA|NA|TRBV15
TGTGCCACCAGCACTAGGGTGGGCGAGCAGTACTTC
CATSTRVGEQYF
>TRBJ2-5|14|NA|many|TRBV15
TGTGCCACCAGCGAGGGAGAGTCGCTAGAGACCCAGTACTTC
CATSEGESLETQYF
>TRBJ1-1|15|TRBD1|many|TRBV19
TGTGCCAGTAGTATTGATACAGGGGTCCGGACTGAAGCTTTCTTT
CASSIDTGVRTEAFF
>TRBJ1-3|14|TRBD1|NA|TRBV11-2
TGTGCTAGCAGCTTAGGGACAGGGTCCGTCACCATATATTTT
CASSLGTGSVTIYF
>TRBJ1-5|15|TRBD1|NA|TRBV5-1
TGCGCCAGCTCGACAGGGGCCCTTAGAGGACAGCCCCAGCATTTT
CASSTGALRGQPQHF
>TRBJ1-5|16|NA|many|TRBV4-1
TGCGCCAGCAGCCAGGGTCAGAATTACCGTAATCAGCCCCAGCATTTT
CASSQGQNYRNQPQHF
>TRBJ1-1|11|NA|NA|TRBV20-1
TGCAGTGCTAGCTTAGATCCGGGGACTTTCTTT
CSASLDPGTFF
>TRBJ2-7|15|TRBD1|many|TRBV10-3
TGTGCCATCAGTGAGATTTTGGGACAGGCCCACGAGCAGTACTTC
CAISEILGQAHEQYF
>TRBJ2-7|13|NA|many|TRBV7-8
TGTGCCAGCAGCCCTCCCCCCTTATACGAGCAGTACTTC
CASSPPPLYEQYF
>TRBJ2-5|13|NA|few|TRBV10-3
TGTGCCATCAGTGGTGAGGGATGGGAGACCCAGTACTTC
CAISGEGWETQYF
>TRBJ2-7|14|NA|many|TRBV20-1
TGCAGTGCCCCCGCCGGGGGGCGCATCTACGAGCAGTACTTC
CSAPAGGRIYEQYF
>TRBJ1-5|14|NA|many|TRBV6-1
TGTGCCAGCAGTGAAGTGCCCTTAAATCAGCCCCAGCATTTT
CASSEVPLNQPQHF
>TRBJ2-2|16|TRBD2|few|TRBV11-1
TGTACCAGCAGCCAGAGCGGGAGGATGAACACCGGGGAGCTGTTTTTT
CTSSQSGRMNTGELFF
>TRBJ2-3|14|NA|few|TRBV7-3
TGTGCCAGCAGCGACCCGTCTCGCACAGATACGCAGTATTTT
CASSDPSRTDTQYF
>TRBJ2-7|13|TRBD1|NA|TRBV7-6
TGTGCCAGCAATCCGGGACAGACCTACGAGCAGTACTTC
CASNPGQTYEQYF
>TRBJ2-5|18|TRBD2|few|TRBV4-1
TGCGCCAGCAGCCGCCTACCTGCGTGGGGGGGGGATCAAGAGACCCAGTACTTC
CASSRLPAWGGDQETQYF
>TRBJ2-7|14|TRBD2|NA|TRBV5-1
TGCGCCAGCAGCCTAGCGGGAGTAAACTACGAGCAGTACTTC
CASSLAGVNYEQYF
>TRBJ2-3|15|TRBD2|NA|TRBV15
TGTGCCACCAGCAGATTCCTAGCGGGAGGTGATACGCAGTATTTT
CATSRFLAGGDTQYF
>TRBJ1-1|14|NA|NA|TRBV28
TGTGCCAGCAGCGCTCCGGGGGGTATGGCTGAAGCTTTCTTT
CASSAPGGMAEAFF
>TRBJ2-6|17|NA|NA|TRBV25-1
TGTGCCAGCAGTGAAGGGGTACAGGGCTCTGGGGCCAACGTCCTGACTTTC
CASSEGVQGSGANVLTF
>TRBJ1-2|13|NA|many|TRBV10-3
TGTGCCATCAGTGAGTCGAGCGGGGATTACTACACCTTC
CAISESSGDYYTF
>TRBJ1-2|12|NA|many|TRBV20-1
TGCAGTGCCCTATGGTATCGGTATGGCTACACCTTC
CSALWYRYGYTF
>TRBJ1-1|14|TRBD1|NA|TRBV12-3/TRBV12-4
TGTGCCAGCAGTGGGACTACAGGGGTGACTGAAGCTTTCTTT
CASSGTTGVTEAFF
>TRBJ2-5|16|TRBD1|many|TRBV6-6
TGTGCCAGCAGCCCCGGACGGACAGGGTCCGGGGAGACCCAGTACTTC
CASSPGRTGSGETQYF
>TRBJ2-2|16|TRBD1|many|TRBV5-5
TGTGCCAGCAGTACGACAGGGGGCGCGAGGACCGGGGAGCTGTTTTTT
CASSTTGGARTGELFF
>TRBJ2-5|15|NA|many|TRBV3-1
TGTGCCAGCAGCCAAGACAGAGGGGCAGGCAAGACCCAGTACTTC
CASSQDRGAGKTQYF
>TRBJ2-7|17|TRBD2|few|TRBV4-1
TGCGCCAGCAGCCCTCCGGGACTAGTGGGGGCGTCCTACGAGCAGTACTTC
CASSPPGLVGASYEQYF
>TRBJ1-5|18|NA|many|TRBV7-9
TGTGCCAGCAGCTCGTCGGGGTGGCAGGATTATAGCAATCAGCCCCAGCATTTT
CASSSSGWQDYSNQPQHF
>TRBJ2-2|16|TRBD1|once|TRBV7-8
TGTGCCAGCAGCATGTGGACAGGCCCGAACACCGGGGAGCTGTTTTTT
CASSMWTGPNTGELFF
>TRBJ1-1|11|NA|many|TRBV5-5
TGTGCCAGCAGCTCCTGGGAAAAAGCTTTCTTT
CASSSWEKAFF
>TRBJ2-1|14|NA|once|TRBV7-8
TGTGCCAGCAGCTTAGATGGGGGTGTAGGTGAGCAGTTCTTC
CASSLDGGVGEQFF
>TRBJ1-1|14|NA|few|TRBV7-9
TGTGCCAGCACCTTGGGTTCGACGAACACTGAAGCTTTCTTT
CASTLGSTNTEAFF
>TRBJ2-7|15|TRBD1|many|TRBV3-1
TGTGCCAGCAGCAGACGACAGGGTAGGTCCTACGAGCAGTACTTC
CASSRRQGRSYEQYF
>TRBJ1-2|12|TRBD1|NA|TRBV29-1
TGCAGCGTTGGGGACAGGGATGGAGGCTACACCTTC
CSVGDRDGGYTF
>TRBJ1-2|10|NA|NA|TRBV2
TGTGCCAGCAGGGCCCTGGGGTACACCTTC
CASRALGYTF
>TRBJ2-7|13|NA|many|TRBV5-1
TGCGCCAGCAGAGACGGCAGCTCCTACGAGCAGTACTTC
CASRDGSSYEQYF
>TRBJ2-3|11|NA|once|TRBV5-1
TGCGCCAGCCAACCTCCAGATACGCAGTATTTT
CASQPPDTQYF
>TRBJ1-2|13|TRBD1|NA|TRBV19
TGTGCCAGTAGTGACCAGGACAGGGCTGGTTACACCTTC
CASSDQDRAGYTF
>TRBJ2-5|13|NA|NA|TRBV7-9
TGTGCCAGCAGCTTAGTACCCGTCGAGACCCAGTACTTC
CASSLVPVETQYF
>TRBJ1-1|15|TRBD1|NA|TRBV10-2
TGTGCCAGCACCCCGCGCCCACAGGGGAGCACTGAAGCTTTCTTT
CASTPRPQGSTEAFF
>TRBJ1-6|15|TRBD1|many|TRBV5-1
TGCGCCAGCAGCCCCTCGACAGGGCAGGGTTCACCCCTCCACTTT
CASSPSTGQGSPLHF
>TRBJ1-2|14|NA|many|TRBV12-3/TRBV12-4
TGTGCCAGCAGTTTATCGGTTTCTAACTATGGCTACACCTTC
CASSLSVSNYGYTF
>TRBJ1-2|13|NA|once|TRBV29-1
TGCAGCGTTGCAGGCAGGTTCAACTATGGCTACACCTTC
CSVAGRFNYGYTF
>TRBJ2-5|14|NA|NA|TRBV20-1
TGCAGTGCTAGAGACAGGGGCATCTCGGAGACCCAGTACTTC
CSARDRGISETQYF
>TRBJ1-5|13|TRBD1|few|TRBV10-3
TGTGCCATCAGGACAGGGCTCAATCAGCCCCAGCATTTT
CAIRTGLNQPQHF
>TRBJ2-2|16|NA|NA|TRBV15
TGTGCCACCAGCTTCACCCGCGGGACAGACACCGGGGAGCTGTTTTTT
CATSFTRGTDTGELFF
>TRBJ2-6|17|NA|NA|TRBV4-3
TGCGCCAGCAGCCAAGGATTACGGGTCTCTGGGGCCAACGTCCTGACTTTC
CASSQGLRVSGANVLTF
>TRBJ1-2|12|NA|NA|TRBV29-1
TGCAGCGTTGAAGGGGGGGCCGGAGGCTACACCTTC
CSVEGGAGGYTF
>TRBJ2-7|14|TRBD2|many|TRBV6-5
TGTGCCAGCAGTAGGGGCGGGAGTAGCTACGAGCAGTACTTC
CASSRGGSSYEQYF
>TRBJ1-4|11|NA|NA|TRBV20-1
TGCAGTGCTAGAGTATTAGAAAAACTGTTTTTT
CSARVLEKLFF
>TRBJ2-3|16|NA|few|TRBV5-1
TGCGCCAGCAGCTTGGAGGGTCGGTCTAGCACAGATACGCAGTATTTT
CASSLEGRSSTDTQYF
>TRBJ1-1|12|TRBD1|few|TRBV29-1
TGCAGCGCCGGGACAGGGAACACTGAAGCTTTCTTT
CSAGTGNTEAFF
>TRBJ1-5|15|NA|NA|TRBV28
TGTGCCAGCAGCCCAGACACGTATAGCAATCAGCCCCAGCATTTT
CASSPDTYSNQPQHF